These 30 T cell receptor beta chains share one sample of origin, sequenced in a study of cytomegalovirus exposure and HLA in healthy donors. 60 Vbeta and 13 Jbeta primers were used in PCR. The repertoire was sequenced with immunoSEQ multiplex PCR; TCRdb's copy has only in-frame clones and lacks some. The sample has 77,000 or so clones, under 80% seen once. The sample taken for sequencing was PBMCs. Receptor source: a man aged 40-55 years in good health and CMV-seronegative.

V is TRBV19 and J is TRBJ2-6, with 9 bases identical to TRBD1. CDR3 size: 16 residues. Germline trimming cut 9 bases from V and 0 bases from J; bases unmatched to any gene: 6. Germline V gives CDR1 LNHDA, CDR2 SQIVND (reference sequence). For the CDR3, the DNA is TGTGCCAGCAGGGACAGGGCCCGCTCTGGGGCCAACGTCCTGACTTTC. Protein: CASRDRARSGANVLTF.

A remark on this clone: At one end the junction does not follow the germline gene, possibly because of a read error. The same CDR3 is also encoded by other DNA sequences in this sample. This chain links TRBV6-5 with TRBJ2-7, with TRBD2 matching 10 bases. The CDR3 sequence is 14 residues long. Germline V gene lookup returns CDR1 MNHEY and CDR2 SVGAGI. CDR3 sequence (DNA): TGTGCCAGCAGCCGTAGCGGGAGGAAGAACGAACAGTACTTC. This codes for CASSRSGRKNEQYF.

V and J are TRBV25-1 and TRBJ2-5; the D gene is possibly TRBD2 (7 bases). The CDR3 totals 15 residues. Germline CDR1 is MGHDK and CDR2 is SYGVNS. V lost 3 bases and J lost 4, with 15 bases in between. CDR3 DNA sequence: TGTGCCAGCAGTGAGGTCCGGGGAGGGGGAGAGACCCAGTACTTC. This translates into CASSEVRGGGETQYF.

V is TRBV6-5 and J is TRBJ1-4; no reliable D call. The CDR3 contains 13 residues. Trimming removed 4 bases from V and 10 bases from J, with 13 bases in between. Germline CDR1 reads MNHEY; CDR2 reads SVGAGI. The CDR3 nucleotides are TGTGCCAGCAGTTTTCGGTATGGAGGAAAACTGTTTTTT. It specifies CASSFRYGGKLFF.

This rearrangement joins TRBV29-1 to TRBJ2-1; TRBD1 matches at 8 bases. V trimming: 6 bases; J trimming: 7 bases; junction bases outside the gene matches: 8. The CDR3 is made up of 13 amino acids. Germline values: CDR1 SQVTM, CDR2 ANQGSEA. The CDR3: CSVKGQEFNEQFF. CDR3 in DNA: TGCAGCGTGAAGGGACAGGAGTTTAATGAGCAGTTCTTC.

This chain joins TRBV30 and TRBJ2-1; 8 bases agree with TRBD2. Trimming took 4 bases from V and 0 from J; bases not matched to a gene: 14. The CDR3 sequence is 18 residues long. The V gene's germline CDR1 is GTSNPN and CDR2 SVGIG (reference sequence). The CDR3 nucleotides read TGTGCCTGGACCCGACAGGAAATAGCGGGAAACTCCTACAATGAGCAGTTCTTC. Translating gives CAWTRQEIAGNSYNEQFF.

The chain couples TRBV7-9 to TRBJ2-3; D remains ambiguous. The V gene's germline CDR1 is SEHNR and CDR2 FQNEAQ (reference sequence). V was shortened by 2 bases and J by 6 bases, with 6 bases between the two germline ends. There are 12 residues in the CDR3. The CDR3 here is CASSLISDTQYF. The CDR3 bases are TGTGCCAGCAGCTTAATCTCGGATACGCAGTATTTT.

The rearrangement joins TRBV9 to TRBJ1-5; the match to TRBD1 covers 7 bases. J lost 6 bases, V lost 0 bases, and 9 bases had no gene match. Germline V lookup: CDR1 SGDLS, CDR2 YYNGEE. This CDR3 has 16 residues. CDR3 loop: CASSVDQTGLGQPQHF. CDR3 nucleotide sequence: TGTGCCAGCAGCGTAGACCAGACAGGGCTGGGTCAGCCCCAGCATTTT.

This clone turned up a few times. V and J are TRBV9 and TRBJ2-7, with a weak D call TRBD1 (5 bases). V dropped 2 bases and J dropped 4 bases, with 13 bases sitting between them. CDR3 length: 14 amino acids. Germline V lookup: CDR1 SGDLS, CDR2 YYNGEE. CDR3 sequence (DNA): TGTGCCAGCAGCGTTAGTAACCCAGGGTACGAGCAGTACTTC. Translation gives CASSVSNPGYEQYF. Together with reference TRBV9 and TRBJ2-7, the CDR3 gives the full variable domain: DSGVTQTPKHLITATGQRVTLRCSPRSGDLSVYWYQQSLDQGLQFLIQYYNGEERAKGNILERFSAQQFPDLHSELNLSSLELGDSALYFCASSVSNPGYEQYFGPGTRLTVT.

This clone appeared once. The chain joins TRBV5-1 to TRBJ1-1; 10 bases are shared with TRBD1. CDR3 length: 17 amino acids. The J segment lost 0 bases and the V segment lost 4 bases, leaving 9 bases of the junction unmatched. From germline, CDR1 is SGHRS and CDR2 YFSETQ. CDR3 sequence (DNA): TGCGCCAGCAGCCCTGGGACAGGGGTCGGTCTGAACACTGAAGCTTTCTTT. Its protein product is CASSPGTGVGLNTEAFF.

The chain has TRBV2 and TRBJ2-1; 8 bases line up with TRBD2. The CDR3 totals 19 residues. Germline-derived CDR1 and CDR2 are SNHLY and FYNNEI. With V trimmed by 2 bases and J by 0 bases, 12 bases remained unmatched. CDR3 amino acids: CASSEFLAGGLSSYNEQFF. The CDR3 DNA follows: TGTGCCAGCAGTGAATTTCTAGCGGGCGGCCTGAGCTCCTACAATGAGCAGTTCTTC. Full variable domain (rest looked up from reference TRBV2 and TRBJ2-1): EPEVTQTPSHQVTQMGQEVILRCVPISNHLYFYWYRQILGQKVEFLVSFYNNEISEKSEIFDDQFSVERPDGSNFTLKIRSTKLEDSAMYFCASSEFLAGGLSSYNEQFFGPGTRLTVL.

The chain carries TRBV5-1 and TRBJ1-5; 9 bases agree with TRBD1. V lost 0 bases and J lost 6; bases outside the gene matches: 4. The CDR3 has 15 residues. CDR1 is SGHRS, CDR2 YFSETQ, per germline. CDR3 residues: CASSLGTGESQPQHF. In nucleotides, the CDR3 is TGCGCCAGCAGCTTGGGGACAGGGGAGAGTCAGCCCCAGCATTTT.

The CDR3 bases are TGTGCCATCAGTGATCCGGGGACAACTAATGAAAAACTGTTTTTT. This gives the protein CAISDPGTTNEKLFF. The chain has TRBV10-3 and TRBJ1-4, with no clear D. The germline V and J ends were trimmed by 3 bases and 0 bases, with 8 bases remaining between them. CDR1 and CDR2 (germline): ENHRY, SYGVKD. The CDR3 spans 15 residues.

This chain connects TRBV21-1 to TRBJ2-3; the tabulated D call, TRBD2, remains unverified against the DNA. TRBV21-1 is reported as a pseudogene. This CDR3 region has 19 residues. Here the CDR3 DNA reads TGTGCCAGCAGCAAAGATTCGAGAGGCCCGGGGTTTGGCACAGATACGCAGTATTTT. Protein product: CASSKDSRGPGFGTDTQYF.

The chain employs TRBV5-1 and TRBJ2-5; a possible D gene is TRBD1 (6 bases). CDR3 size: 14 residues. Germline CDR1 and CDR2: SGHRS and YFSETQ. Trimming removed 4 bases from V and 5 bases from J, with 15 bases in between. The CDR3 region is CASSVAGTSETQYF. The CDR3 DNA sequence: TGCGCCAGCAGCGTTGCCGGGACATCGGAGACCCAGTACTTC. Full variable domain (rest looked up from reference TRBV5-1 and TRBJ2-5): KAGVTQTPRYLIKTRGQQVTLSCSPISGHRSVSWYQQTPGQGLQFLFEYFSETQRNKGNFPGRFSGRQFSNSRSEMNVSTLELGDSALYLCASSVAGTSETQYFGPGTRLLVL.

V and J are TRBV6-1 and TRBJ2-7; TRBD1 is a possible D gene (6 bases). Deletions cut 5 bases from V and 3 bases from J, with 11 bases between. The CDR3 loop spans 13 amino acids. Germline-derived CDR1 and CDR2 are MNHNS and SASEGT. CDR3 nucleotides: TGTGCCAGCAGTCCTGGGACATACTACGAGCAGTACTTC. It encodes CASSPGTYYEQYF.

The chain recombines TRBV10-2 with TRBJ1-4, with a weak D call TRBD1 (5 bases). Germline assignment: CDR1 WSHSY and CDR2 SAAADI. This CDR3 spans 15 amino acids. Trimming cost V 4 bases and J 7 bases, with 16 bases left between them. In DNA form, the CDR3 reads TGCGCCAGCAGTGGGGGCGCGACCTTGGGTGAAAAACTGTTTTTT. This translates into CASSGGATLGEKLFF.

The chain carries TRBV19 and TRBJ2-2, with 9 bases lining up with TRBD1. This CDR3 is 19 amino acids long. Germline-derived CDR1 and CDR2 are LNHDA and SQIVND (reference sequence). Germline trimming cut 8 bases from V and 3 bases from J; bases unmatched to any gene: 19. DNA for the CDR3: TGTGCCAGTCACCGACTAAACTTGATACAGGGGGCCTACACCGGGGAGCTGTTTTTT. Translated: CASHRLNLIQGAYTGELFF. The full variable domain, completed using reference TRBV19 and TRBJ2-2, is DGGITQSPKYLFRKEGQNVTLSCEQNLNHDAMYWYRQDPGQGLRLIYYSQIVNDFQKGDIAEGYSVSREKKESFPLTVTSAQKNPTAFYLCASHRLNLIQGAYTGELFFGEGSRLTVL.

The chain recombines TRBV6-1 with TRBJ1-1, with D maybe TRBD1 (6 bases). The CDR3 covers 13 residues. The V and J ends lost 5 bases and 1 base respectively, with 8 bases between them. CDR1 is MNHNS and CDR2 is SASEGT in the germline V gene. The CDR3 loop is CASSQQGNTEAFF. CDR3 bases: TGTGCCAGCAGTCAACAGGGGAACACTGAAGCTTTCTTT.

This sequence joins TRBV27 and TRBJ2-1, with D tentatively TRBD2 (5 bases). This CDR3 has 15 residues. V was trimmed by 3 bases and J by 5 bases, leaving 14 bases between them. Germline CDR1 reads MNHEY; CDR2 reads SMNVEV (reference sequence). CDR3: CASSFGSYGDNEQFF. CDR3 coding DNA: TGTGCCAGCAGTTTTGGCTCTTACGGGGACAATGAGCAGTTCTTC.

The V and J genes are TRBV6-5 and TRBJ2-5; 9 bases are shared with TRBD1. From germline, CDR1 is MNHEY and CDR2 SVGAGI. V dropped 0 bases and J dropped 5; count of bases not matched to a gene: 4. The CDR3 totals 15 residues. CDR3 bases: TGTGCCAGCAGTTACTCACAGGGGGCGCGGGAGACCCAGTACTTC. This sequence encodes CASSYSQGARETQYF.

The rearrangement uses TRBV28 and TRBJ1-5; D ambiguous. The germline gives CDR1 MDHEN, CDR2 SYDVKM. The CDR3 is 14 amino acids. With 7 bases removed from V and 2 bases from J, the gap between germline ends came to 12 bases. The CDR3 protein is CASTSVWRNQPQHF. CDR3 DNA sequence: TGTGCCAGCACCTCCGTTTGGCGCAATCAGCCCCAGCATTTT.

This clone showed up just once. This chain joins TRBV7-9 and TRBJ2-1, with unresolved D. This CDR3 comprises 13 residues. The ends were cut back, 5 bases at V and 5 bases at J, with 10 bases in the middle. Looked up from germline, CDR1 is SEHNR and CDR2 is FQNEAQ (reference sequence). DNA for the CDR3: TGTGCCAGCAGCCATTGGGCCAACAATGAGCAGTTCTTC. As protein: CASSHWANNEQFF.

The count of this clone is one. The chain has TRBV18 and TRBJ1-3, with D tentatively TRBD1 (6 bases). The CDR3 is 15 amino acids. V lost 5 bases, J lost 4 bases, and 15 bases lay in between. Germline V lookup: CDR1 KGHSH, CDR2 LQKENI. CDR3 sequence reads: CASSSTAGDGNTIYF. CDR3 sequence (DNA): TGTGCCAGCTCATCCACAGCAGGGGACGGAAACACCATATATTTT.

The chain carries TRBV7-9 and TRBJ2-2; tentative D call: TRBD2 (5 bases). This CDR3 is built from 12 residues. V lost 6 bases to trimming and J lost 3 bases, with 5 bases between them. The germline gives CDR1 SEHNR, CDR2 FQNEAQ (reference sequence). This CDR3 is CASRRDTGELFF. CDR3 bases: TGTGCCAGCAGGCGGGACACCGGGGAGCTGTTTTTT.

The DNA for the CDR3 is TGCGCCAGCTTCAATCCGTCCCGGACAGCAACCGGGGAGCTGTTTTTT. It codes for CASFNPSRTATGELFF. The rearrangement uses TRBV5-1 and TRBJ2-2, with D perhaps matching TRBD1 (6 bases). The V gene lost 7 bases and the J gene lost 5 bases, with 21 bases spanning the gap. The germline V gene has CDR1 SGHRS and CDR2 YFSETQ. This CDR3 has 16 residues.

The V call is TRBV15, the J call TRBJ2-7; D unresolved. CDR1 and CDR2 from the germline V gene are LNHNV and YYDKDF (reference sequence). The CDR3 has 16 residues. The germline V and J ends were trimmed by 1 base and 0 bases, with 13 bases remaining between them. The CDR3 DNA is TGTGCCACCAGCAGAGGATTTACTACCATCTCCTACGAGCAGTACTTC. It codes for CATSRGFTTISYEQYF.

The chain links TRBV4-1 to TRBJ2-1; 11 bases match TRBD2. This CDR3 comprises 17 residues. From germline, CDR1 is MGHRA and CDR2 YSYEKL. V shed 0 bases, J shed 7 bases, and the junction held 8 bases outside the gene matches. The CDR3, as DNA: TGCGCCAGCAGCCAAGATACTAGCGGGAGCGTGATGAATGAGCAGTTCTTC. Residues: CASSQDTSGSVMNEQFF.

This chain connects TRBV4-2 to TRBJ2-7; the match to TRBD2 covers 7 bases. CDR1 is LGHNA and CDR2 is YNFKEQ in the germline V gene. After removal of 1 base from V and 6 bases from J, the junction contained 6 bases not matched to a gene. This CDR3 is 14 amino acids long. DNA for the CDR3: TGTGCCAGCAGCCAAGGACTAGCTAGGGTCGAGCAGTACTTC. This encodes CASSQGLARVEQYF.

The V gene is TRBV19, the J gene TRBJ1-1; no firm D call. Germline V gives CDR1 LNHDA, CDR2 SQIVND (reference sequence). The CDR3 is 16 residues long. Between the trimmed V and J ends, which lost 8 bases and 4 bases, there was a span of 23 bases. The CDR3 here is CASRLSSLLDFTEAFF. DNA for the CDR3: TGTGCCAGTCGATTATCCTCCCTACTGGACTTCACTGAAGCTTTCTTT.